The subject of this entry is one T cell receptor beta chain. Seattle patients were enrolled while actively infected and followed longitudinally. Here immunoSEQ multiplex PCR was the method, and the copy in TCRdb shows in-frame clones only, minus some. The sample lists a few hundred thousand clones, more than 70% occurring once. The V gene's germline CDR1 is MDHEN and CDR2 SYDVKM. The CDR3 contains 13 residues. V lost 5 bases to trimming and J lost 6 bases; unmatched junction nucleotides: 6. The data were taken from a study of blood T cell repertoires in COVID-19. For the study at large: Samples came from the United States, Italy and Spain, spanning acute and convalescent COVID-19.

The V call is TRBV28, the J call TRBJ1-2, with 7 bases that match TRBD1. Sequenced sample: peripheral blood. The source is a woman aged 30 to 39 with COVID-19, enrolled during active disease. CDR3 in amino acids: CASSVGDSDGYTF. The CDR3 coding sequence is TGTGCCAGCAGTGTTGGGGACAGTGATGGCTACACCTTC.